Listed below are T cell receptor beta chains from one sample, sequenced in a study of blood T cell repertoires in COVID-19. Clones were sequenced by immunoSEQ multiplex PCR, and TCRdb holds only the in-frame ones, with some missing. The sample includes some 100,000 clones, 81% of them seen just once. The sample comprised peripheral blood. Every receptor here comes from a human donor in a cohort sampled during active COVID-19. CDR3s include the opening cysteine and the closing phenylalanine or tryptophan. The order of the fields is V gene, clone size, J gene, D gene, CDR3 length, CDR3 DNA, CDR3 protein. The D gene is left open where the match is weak. A row's size may be missing; if present it is once, few, many or a size class.

v_call: TRBV3-1/TRBV3-2
clone_size: NA
j_call: TRBJ2-7
d_call: TRBD2
cdr3_length: 15
cdr3_nt: TGTGCCAGCACCTCCGGGACTAGCGGAAGGGACGAGCAGTACTTC
cdr3_aa: CASTSGTSGRDEQYF

v_call: TRBV7-9
clone_size: once
j_call: TRBJ2-1
d_call: NA
cdr3_length: 16
cdr3_nt: TGTGCCAGCAGCTTAGCGCCGGGAGAGGAATACAATGAGCAGTTCTTC
cdr3_aa: CASSLAPGEEYNEQFF

v_call: TRBV7-7
clone_size: NA
j_call: TRBJ2-3
d_call: NA
cdr3_length: 16
cdr3_nt: TGTGCCAGCAGCTCATCCAGGGCCCGCACGGGAGATACGCAGTATTTT
cdr3_aa: CASSSSRARTGDTQYF

v_call: TRBV7-9
clone_size: NA
j_call: TRBJ2-5
d_call: TRBD2
cdr3_length: 16
cdr3_nt: TGTGCCAGCAGCCCGAGGCTAGCGGGGGGACAAGAGACCCAGTACTTC
cdr3_aa: CASSPRLAGGQETQYF

v_call: TRBV5-4
clone_size: NA
j_call: TRBJ2-1
d_call: NA
cdr3_length: 16
cdr3_nt: TGTGCCAGCAGCACTCTGAGCGGTAGCTCCTACAATGAGCAGTTCTTC
cdr3_aa: CASSTLSGSSYNEQFF

v_call: TRBV24-1
clone_size: NA
j_call: TRBJ2-7
d_call: TRBD1
cdr3_length: 13
cdr3_nt: TGTGCCACCTCCGGGACAGCAACCTACGAGCAGTACTTC
cdr3_aa: CATSGTATYEQYF

v_call: TRBV27
clone_size: NA
j_call: TRBJ2-7
d_call: NA
cdr3_length: 13
cdr3_nt: TGTGCCAGCAGTAGGGGGGGTGCCTACGAGCAGTACTTC
cdr3_aa: CASSRGGAYEQYF

v_call: TRBV5-1
clone_size: NA
j_call: TRBJ1-2
d_call: TRBD1
cdr3_length: 15
cdr3_nt: TGCGCCAGCAGCTTGGAACAGGGGAAAGGCTATGGCTACACCTTC
cdr3_aa: CASSLEQGKGYGYTF

v_call: TRBV11-2
clone_size: few
j_call: TRBJ1-1
d_call: NA
cdr3_length: 19
cdr3_nt: TGTGCCAGCAGCTTTGGGAGGGCAGGGCTTCCCCTCAAGGTCACTGAAGCTTTCTTT
cdr3_aa: CASSFGRAGLPLKVTEAFF

v_call: TRBV25-1
clone_size: NA
j_call: TRBJ1-1
d_call: NA
cdr3_length: 17
cdr3_nt: TGTGCCAGCAGTGAATTGGCCCTGGAGGGAGATCACACTGAAGCTTTCTTT
cdr3_aa: CASSELALEGDHTEAFF

v_call: TRBV27
clone_size: few
j_call: TRBJ1-1
d_call: NA
cdr3_length: 13
cdr3_nt: TGTGCCAGCAGTCTGACTTTGAACACTGAAGCTTTCTTT
cdr3_aa: CASSLTLNTEAFF

v_call: TRBV5-6
clone_size: NA
j_call: TRBJ2-1
d_call: TRBD1
cdr3_length: 15
cdr3_nt: TGTGCCAGCAGCTTTGGACAGGGCGCATACAATGAGCAGTTCTTC
cdr3_aa: CASSFGQGAYNEQFF

v_call: TRBV6-5
clone_size: NA
j_call: TRBJ1-1
d_call: NA
cdr3_length: 13
cdr3_nt: TGTGCCAGCAGTTACGTAGGGGACACTGAAGCTTTCTTT
cdr3_aa: CASSYVGDTEAFF

v_call: TRBV27
clone_size: NA
j_call: TRBJ1-5
d_call: NA
cdr3_length: 19
cdr3_nt: TGTGCCAGCAGTTCTAGGAGACAGGCCAGAGGGTATAGCAATCAGCCCCAGCATTTT
cdr3_aa: CASSSRRQARGYSNQPQHF

v_call: TRBV28
clone_size: few
j_call: TRBJ1-2
d_call: NA
cdr3_length: 14
cdr3_nt: TGTGCCAGCAGTTTATTCTTGACTAAGCGTGGCTACACCTTC
cdr3_aa: CASSLFLTKRGYTF

v_call: TRBV21-1
clone_size: NA
j_call: TRBJ1-1
d_call: NA
cdr3_length: 16
cdr3_nt: TGTGCCAGCAGCAAAAGAACAGGGCCTCTCAACACTGAAGCTTTCTTT
cdr3_aa: CASSKRTGPLNTEAFF

v_call: TRBV7-2
clone_size: NA
j_call: TRBJ2-1
d_call: TRBD1
cdr3_length: 13
cdr3_nt: TGTGCCAGCAGCAGGGACAGGGTCAATGAGCAGTTCTTC
cdr3_aa: CASSRDRVNEQFF

v_call: TRBV18
clone_size: NA
j_call: TRBJ2-7
d_call: NA
cdr3_length: 16
cdr3_nt: TGTGCCAGCTCAATAATGGGGGGGCGATCGTTCTACGAGCAGTACTTC
cdr3_aa: CASSIMGGRSFYEQYF

v_call: TRBV6-6
clone_size: NA
j_call: TRBJ2-1
d_call: NA
cdr3_length: 14
cdr3_nt: TGTGCCAGCAGGGGGCGGCAGGGAAACAATGAGCAGTTCTTC
cdr3_aa: CASRGRQGNNEQFF

v_call: TRBV6-2/TRBV6-3
clone_size: NA
j_call: TRBJ2-3
d_call: TRBD2
cdr3_length: 21
cdr3_nt: TGTGCCAGCAGCTATTCCCGACTAGCGGGGGCGGATCCTATTAGCACAGATACGCAGTATTTT
cdr3_aa: CASSYSRLAGADPISTDTQYF

v_call: TRBV6-5
clone_size: NA
j_call: TRBJ2-1
d_call: NA
cdr3_length: 14
cdr3_nt: TGTGCCAGCAGCACAGGACCTTCCTACAATGAGCAGTTCTTC
cdr3_aa: CASSTGPSYNEQFF

v_call: TRBV11-1
clone_size: NA
j_call: TRBJ2-7
d_call: TRBD2
cdr3_length: 15
cdr3_nt: TGTGCCAGCAGCCCCAAGCGGGAAGGCTCCTACGAGCAGTACTTC
cdr3_aa: CASSPKREGSYEQYF

v_call: TRBV5-4
clone_size: NA
j_call: TRBJ2-5
d_call: TRBD1
cdr3_length: 15
cdr3_nt: TGTGCCAGCAGCCGCGGACAGGGTAGACGAGAGACCCAGTACTTC
cdr3_aa: CASSRGQGRRETQYF

v_call: TRBV10-3
clone_size: NA
j_call: TRBJ2-7
d_call: NA
cdr3_length: 15
cdr3_nt: TGTGCCATCAGTGAGTCCTATCAGGGTACCTACGAGCAGTACTTC
cdr3_aa: CAISESYQGTYEQYF

v_call: TRBV2
clone_size: few
j_call: TRBJ2-6
d_call: NA
cdr3_length: 15
cdr3_nt: TGTGCCAGCGGGGGGATCGGCACTGGGGCCAACGTCCTGACTTTC
cdr3_aa: CASGGIGTGANVLTF

v_call: TRBV6-5
clone_size: few
j_call: TRBJ1-6
d_call: NA
cdr3_length: 14
cdr3_nt: TGTGCCAGCAGTTACGACCGGGGTTTCGGACCCCTCCACTTT
cdr3_aa: CASSYDRGFGPLHF

v_call: TRBV4-1
clone_size: NA
j_call: TRBJ1-2
d_call: TRBD1
cdr3_length: 15
cdr3_nt: TGCGCCAGCAGCCAAGTCGAGACAGGGAAACGGGGCTACACCTTC
cdr3_aa: CASSQVETGKRGYTF

v_call: TRBV28
clone_size: NA
j_call: TRBJ1-5
d_call: TRBD1
cdr3_length: 13
cdr3_nt: TGTGCCAGCAGTTCTACAGGGGGCCGGCCCCAGCATTTT
cdr3_aa: CASSSTGGRPQHF

v_call: TRBV7-9
clone_size: few
j_call: TRBJ1-4
d_call: TRBD1
cdr3_length: 14
cdr3_nt: TGTGCCAGCAGCTTTGGACAGGGGAATGAAAAACTGTTTTTT
cdr3_aa: CASSFGQGNEKLFF

v_call: TRBV15
clone_size: NA
j_call: TRBJ2-3
d_call: TRBD1
cdr3_length: 16
cdr3_nt: TGTGCCACCAGCAGGGTTCCGGGACAGCGGCGGGATACGCAGTATTTT
cdr3_aa: CATSRVPGQRRDTQYF

v_call: TRBV5-1
clone_size: NA
j_call: TRBJ2-3
d_call: NA
cdr3_length: 16
cdr3_nt: TGCGCCAGCAGCTTGGCCCTCACCGGCAGCGTGGATACGCAGTATTTT
cdr3_aa: CASSLALTGSVDTQYF

v_call: TRBV6-6
clone_size: once
j_call: TRBJ1-2
d_call: NA
cdr3_length: 14
cdr3_nt: TGTGCCAGCAGTTACGGACAGACCTATAATGGCTACACCTTC
cdr3_aa: CASSYGQTYNGYTF

v_call: TRBV4-3
clone_size: NA
j_call: TRBJ1-3
d_call: NA
cdr3_length: 19
cdr3_nt: TGCGCCAGCAGCCAAGTTACCTCCTCTACAGGGTTCTCTGGAAACACCATATATTTT
cdr3_aa: CASSQVTSSTGFSGNTIYF

v_call: TRBV19
clone_size: NA
j_call: TRBJ1-5
d_call: NA
cdr3_length: 16
cdr3_nt: NA
cdr3_aa: CASTSGQGTGNQPQHF

v_call: TRBV28
clone_size: NA
j_call: TRBJ2-5
d_call: TRBD2
cdr3_length: 14
cdr3_nt: TGTGCCAGCAGTTTATATGGGGGAGGGGAGACCCAGTACTTC
cdr3_aa: CASSLYGGGETQYF

v_call: TRBV6-2/TRBV6-3
clone_size: NA
j_call: TRBJ2-7
d_call: TRBD1
cdr3_length: 13
cdr3_nt: TGTGCCAGCAGTAGGGACAGAACCTACGAGCAGTACTTC
cdr3_aa: CASSRDRTYEQYF

v_call: TRBV7-9
clone_size: NA
j_call: TRBJ2-2
d_call: NA
cdr3_length: 16
cdr3_nt: TGTGCCAGCCGCCTAACAAGGACAGTGAACACCGGGGAGCTGTTTTTT
cdr3_aa: CASRLTRTVNTGELFF

v_call: TRBV28
clone_size: NA
j_call: TRBJ2-7
d_call: TRBD1
cdr3_length: 14
cdr3_nt: TGTGCCAGCAGCCGGACAGGGATAGCCTACGAGCAGTACTTC
cdr3_aa: CASSRTGIAYEQYF

v_call: TRBV19
clone_size: NA
j_call: TRBJ1-6
d_call: TRBD1
cdr3_length: 17
cdr3_nt: TGTGCCAGTAGTAAATCGGGACAGGGACCCAATAATTCACCCCTCCACTTT
cdr3_aa: CASSKSGQGPNNSPLHF

v_call: TRBV18
clone_size: NA
j_call: TRBJ2-7
d_call: TRBD1
cdr3_length: 15
cdr3_nt: TGTGCCAGCTCACCGGGGACAGGAGGAACCTACGAGCAGTACTTC
cdr3_aa: CASSPGTGGTYEQYF

v_call: TRBV7-2
clone_size: NA
j_call: TRBJ2-7
d_call: NA
cdr3_length: 14
cdr3_nt: TGTGCCAGCAGCCCTCGGGGAGGAGTTTACGAGCAGTACTTC
cdr3_aa: CASSPRGGVYEQYF

v_call: TRBV6-5
clone_size: NA
j_call: TRBJ1-2
d_call: NA
cdr3_length: 14
cdr3_nt: TGTGCCAGCTTCCCTGGAGGAACCCCCTATGGCTACACCTTC
cdr3_aa: CASFPGGTPYGYTF

v_call: TRBV29-1
clone_size: NA
j_call: TRBJ2-7
d_call: NA
cdr3_length: 13
cdr3_nt: TGCAGCGTTGCTCCCTCTCCCTCCTACGAGCAGTACTTC
cdr3_aa: CSVAPSPSYEQYF

v_call: TRBV11-2
clone_size: few
j_call: TRBJ2-7
d_call: NA
cdr3_length: 15
cdr3_nt: TGTGCCAGCAGCGGAGGGACGGATCTTACCTACGAGCAGTACTTC
cdr3_aa: CASSGGTDLTYEQYF

v_call: TRBV28
clone_size: NA
j_call: TRBJ2-3
d_call: TRBD2
cdr3_length: 18
cdr3_nt: TGTGCCAGCAGTACCCGAGATAGCGGGTGGGCCAACACAGATACGCAGTATTTT
cdr3_aa: CASSTRDSGWANTDTQYF

v_call: TRBV28
clone_size: NA
j_call: TRBJ1-5
d_call: NA
cdr3_length: 13
cdr3_nt: TGTGCCAGCAGTTTGGCAGGTTCTCAGCCCCAGCATTTT
cdr3_aa: CASSLAGSQPQHF

v_call: TRBV19
clone_size: NA
j_call: TRBJ1-2
d_call: NA
cdr3_length: 14
cdr3_nt: TGTGCCAGTAGTTTGGGCCGTTCTAACTATGGCTACACCTTC
cdr3_aa: CASSLGRSNYGYTF

v_call: TRBV7-2
clone_size: NA
j_call: TRBJ2-2
d_call: NA
cdr3_length: 16
cdr3_nt: TGTGCCAGCAGCTTAGCGGCGGAGGGACGCACCGGGGAGCTGTTTTTT
cdr3_aa: CASSLAAEGRTGELFF

v_call: TRBV12-3/TRBV12-4
clone_size: NA
j_call: TRBJ1-2
d_call: NA
cdr3_length: 13
cdr3_nt: TGTGCCAGCAGGAACACAGGGAACTATGGCTACACCTTC
cdr3_aa: CASRNTGNYGYTF

v_call: TRBV21-1
clone_size: few
j_call: TRBJ1-2
d_call: NA
cdr3_length: 16
cdr3_nt: TGTGCCAGCAGCAATAAGCGGGACAGGGATAACTATGGCTACACCTTC
cdr3_aa: CASSNKRDRDNYGYTF

v_call: TRBV6-1
clone_size: NA
j_call: TRBJ1-1
d_call: TRBD1
cdr3_length: 17
cdr3_nt: TGTGCCAGCAGTGAGCGTTGGACAGGGTCTATGAACACTGAAGCTTTCTTT
cdr3_aa: CASSERWTGSMNTEAFF

v_call: TRBV7-9
clone_size: NA
j_call: TRBJ2-7
d_call: NA
cdr3_length: 15
cdr3_nt: TGTGCCAGCAGCTTAGATGCGACAGGCCCCATCGAGCAGTACTTC
cdr3_aa: CASSLDATGPIEQYF

v_call: TRBV7-2
clone_size: NA
j_call: TRBJ2-7
d_call: NA
cdr3_length: 16
cdr3_nt: TGTGCCAGCAGCTTAGGATTTGGTCTAGTGGAGCACGAGCAGTACTTC
cdr3_aa: CASSLGFGLVEHEQYF

v_call: TRBV6-2/TRBV6-3
clone_size: NA
j_call: TRBJ2-2
d_call: NA
cdr3_length: 13
cdr3_nt: TGTGCCAGCAGTTCGCGTCACACCGGGGAGCTGTTTTTT
cdr3_aa: CASSSRHTGELFF

v_call: TRBV11-3
clone_size: NA
j_call: TRBJ2-1
d_call: TRBD2
cdr3_length: 20
cdr3_nt: TGTGCCAGCAGCCGTAGCCCCTGGACTAGCGGGAGCTCCTCAAGGGTTGAGCAGTTCTTC
cdr3_aa: CASSRSPWTSGSSSRVEQFF

v_call: TRBV6-6
clone_size: few
j_call: TRBJ2-3
d_call: TRBD2
cdr3_length: 13
cdr3_nt: TGTGCCAGCAGTATTCTAGCGGCAGATACGCAGTATTTT
cdr3_aa: CASSILAADTQYF

v_call: TRBV27
clone_size: NA
j_call: TRBJ2-7
d_call: TRBD2
cdr3_length: 14
cdr3_nt: TGTGCCAGCAGTTTAACGGGAGGGCCGTTTGAGCAGTACTTC
cdr3_aa: CASSLTGGPFEQYF

v_call: TRBV11-3
clone_size: NA
j_call: TRBJ2-7
d_call: NA
cdr3_length: 13
cdr3_nt: TGTGCCAGCAGCCAGCGTGGAAGCTACGAGCAGTACTTC
cdr3_aa: CASSQRGSYEQYF

v_call: TRBV10-3
clone_size: once
j_call: TRBJ2-1
d_call: NA
cdr3_length: 12
cdr3_nt: TGTGCCATCAGTGAGTCGAGTCATGAGCAGTTCTTC
cdr3_aa: CAISESSHEQFF